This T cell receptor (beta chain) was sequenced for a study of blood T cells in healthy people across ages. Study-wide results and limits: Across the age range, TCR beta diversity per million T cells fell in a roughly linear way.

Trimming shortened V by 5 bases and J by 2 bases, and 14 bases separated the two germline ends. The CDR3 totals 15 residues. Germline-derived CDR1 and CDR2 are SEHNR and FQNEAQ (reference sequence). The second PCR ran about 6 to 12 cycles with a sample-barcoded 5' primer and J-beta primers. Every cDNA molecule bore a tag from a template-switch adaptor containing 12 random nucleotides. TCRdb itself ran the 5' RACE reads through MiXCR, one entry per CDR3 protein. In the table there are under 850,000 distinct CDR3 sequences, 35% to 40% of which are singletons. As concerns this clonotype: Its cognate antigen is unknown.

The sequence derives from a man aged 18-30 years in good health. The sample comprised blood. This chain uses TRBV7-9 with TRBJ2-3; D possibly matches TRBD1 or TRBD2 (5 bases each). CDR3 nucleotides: TGTGCCAGCAGCCCCAGAGAGGGGTTCACAGATACGCAGTATTTT. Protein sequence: CASSPREGFTDTQYF. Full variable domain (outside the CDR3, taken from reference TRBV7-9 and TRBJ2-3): DTGVSQNPRHKITKRGQNVTFRCDPISEHNRLYWYRQTLGQGPEFLTYFQNEAQLEKSRLLSDRFSAERPKGSFSTLEIQRTEQGDSAMYLCASSPREGFTDTQYFGPGTRLTVL.